Included here is one T cell receptor (beta chain) sequence, with context. Its antigen is undetermined. This record belongs to a study of shared clonotypes between healthy human individuals. Study-wide findings and caveats: Generation probabilities of non-shared clonotypes were lower (relative to those shared by all four donors). The study sampled only blood, and tissue repertoires likely differ.

The naive CD8 fraction comprised CD45RO-negative cells positively selected for CCR7 and excluded terminally differentiated effector memory CD45RA+ cells. Nashville, Tennessee was home to all donors, who were Caucasian adults. The CDR3 covers 14 residues. Germline CDR1 and CDR2: LGHNA and YSLEER. V shed 3 bases and J shed 0 bases, with 7 bases lying between them. It was roughly 210 ng DNA, around 32,000 T cell genomes, that sorted-subset replicate PCRs used. Measured with immunoSEQ multiplex PCR; TCRdb has only the in-frame clones, and not every one. The repertoire holds roughly 2.1 million clones, with about 93% as singletons.

Material: naive CD8+ T cells from PBMCs. This TCR was sampled from a man between 18 and 35 years old in good health. Some clones in this sample may be carry-over from other donors' samples. The V call is TRBV4-3, the J call TRBJ2-3; D is possibly TRBD2 (5 bases). This CDR3 is CASSQTTSTDTQYF. Here the CDR3 DNA reads TGCGCCAGCAGCCAGACTACCAGCACAGATACGCAGTATTTT.